This T cell receptor (beta chain) was captured in a study of cytomegalovirus exposure and HLA in healthy donors. Study-wide results and caveats: Most TCR sequences proved rare, with some public TCRs found in many donors.

Comment on this clone: What it binds is not known.

Germline assignment: CDR1 SGHRS and CDR2 YFSETQ. Trimming took 1 base from V and 8 from J, leaving 24 bases between them. The CDR3 has 17 residues. The table came from immunoSEQ multiplex PCR; TCRdb's copy has only in-frame clones and leaves some out. There are hundreds of thousands of clones in the sample; around 87% occur only once, and roughly 2% lies in the top ten. The sequence derives from a young woman in good health and CMV-seropositive. Material: PBMCs. The chain combines TRBV5-1 with TRBJ1-2; tentative D call: TRBD1 (5 bases). The CDR3 protein is CASSLYRLGKGSNGYTF. The DNA for the CDR3 is TGCGCCAGCAGCTTGTACAGGCTAGGGAAAGGCAGTAACGGCTACACCTTC.